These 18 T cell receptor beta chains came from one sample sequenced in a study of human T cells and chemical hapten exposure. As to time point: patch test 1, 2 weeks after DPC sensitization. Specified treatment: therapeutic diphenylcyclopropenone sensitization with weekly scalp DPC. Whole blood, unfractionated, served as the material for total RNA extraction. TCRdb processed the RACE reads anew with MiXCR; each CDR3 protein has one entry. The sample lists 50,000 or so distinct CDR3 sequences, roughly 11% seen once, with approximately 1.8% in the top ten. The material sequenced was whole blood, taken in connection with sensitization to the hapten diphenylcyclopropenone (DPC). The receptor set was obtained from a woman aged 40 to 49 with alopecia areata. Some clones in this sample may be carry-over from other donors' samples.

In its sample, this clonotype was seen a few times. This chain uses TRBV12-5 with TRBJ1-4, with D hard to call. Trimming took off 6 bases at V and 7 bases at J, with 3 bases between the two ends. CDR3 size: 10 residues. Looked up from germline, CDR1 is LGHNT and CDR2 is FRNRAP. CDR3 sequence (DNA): TGTGCTAGTGGGGGTGAAAAACTGTTTTTT. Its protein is CASGGEKLFF.

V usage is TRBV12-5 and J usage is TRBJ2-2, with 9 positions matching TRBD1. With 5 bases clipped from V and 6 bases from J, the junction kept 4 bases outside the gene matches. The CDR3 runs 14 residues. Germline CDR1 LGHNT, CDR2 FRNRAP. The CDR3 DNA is TGTGCTAGTGGTCTGGGACAGGGCCCCGGGGAGCTGTTTTTT. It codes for CASGLGQGPGELFF.

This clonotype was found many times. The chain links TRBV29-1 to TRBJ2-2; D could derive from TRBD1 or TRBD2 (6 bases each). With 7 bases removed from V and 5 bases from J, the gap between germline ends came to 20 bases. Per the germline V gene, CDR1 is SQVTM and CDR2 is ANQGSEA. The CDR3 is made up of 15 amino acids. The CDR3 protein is CSGKQGSGETGELFF. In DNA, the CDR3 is TGCAGCGGGAAACAGGGATCGGGAGAAACCGGGGAGCTGTTTTTT.

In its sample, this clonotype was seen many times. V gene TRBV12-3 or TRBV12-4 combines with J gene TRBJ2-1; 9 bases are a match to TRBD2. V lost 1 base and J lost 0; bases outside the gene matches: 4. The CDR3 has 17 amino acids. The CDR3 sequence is CASSLETSGSSYNEQFF. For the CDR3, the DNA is TGTGCCAGCAGTTTAGAGACTAGCGGAAGCTCCTACAATGAGCAGTTCTTC.

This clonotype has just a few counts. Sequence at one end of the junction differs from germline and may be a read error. The CDR3 nucleotides are TGTGCCAGCAGCCAAGATGGGGTCCACCCCCGGGACTTC. It codes for CASSQDGVHPRDF. The chain is built from TRBV3-1 and TRBJ2-7, with no clear D. This CDR3 has 13 residues. CDR1 and CDR2 from the germline V gene are LGHDT and YNNKEL (reference sequence).

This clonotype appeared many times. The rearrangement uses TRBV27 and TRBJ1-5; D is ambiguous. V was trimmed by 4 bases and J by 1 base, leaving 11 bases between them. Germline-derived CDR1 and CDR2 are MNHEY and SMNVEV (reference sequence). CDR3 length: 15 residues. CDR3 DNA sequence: TGTGCCAGCAGTTACCTCCCCCAGAGCAATCAGCCCCAGCATTTT. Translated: CASSYLPQSNQPQHF.

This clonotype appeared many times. The CDR3 DNA sequence: TGCGCCAGCAGAGAGGACACTCTCTATGGCTACACCTTC. Encoded protein: CASREDTLYGYTF. The genes are TRBV10-2 and TRBJ1-2; D is perhaps TRBD1 (5 bases). V was trimmed by 6 bases and J by 4 bases, leaving 12 bases between them. This CDR3 contains 13 residues. Germline V lookup: CDR1 WSHSY, CDR2 SAAADI.

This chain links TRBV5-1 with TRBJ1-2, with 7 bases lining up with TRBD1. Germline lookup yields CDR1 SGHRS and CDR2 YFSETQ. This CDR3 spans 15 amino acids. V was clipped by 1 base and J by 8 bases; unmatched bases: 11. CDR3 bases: TGCGCCAGCAGCTTGACGGGGGACAGTGCTTTAGGCTACACCTTC. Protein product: CASSLTGDSALGYTF.

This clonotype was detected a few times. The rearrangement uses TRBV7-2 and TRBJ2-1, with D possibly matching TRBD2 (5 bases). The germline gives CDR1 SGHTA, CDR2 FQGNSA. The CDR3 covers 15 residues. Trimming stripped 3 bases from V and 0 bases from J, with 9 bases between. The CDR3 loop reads CASSLERSSYNEQFF. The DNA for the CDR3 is TGTGCCAGCAGCTTGGAGCGGAGCTCCTACAATGAGCAGTTCTTC.

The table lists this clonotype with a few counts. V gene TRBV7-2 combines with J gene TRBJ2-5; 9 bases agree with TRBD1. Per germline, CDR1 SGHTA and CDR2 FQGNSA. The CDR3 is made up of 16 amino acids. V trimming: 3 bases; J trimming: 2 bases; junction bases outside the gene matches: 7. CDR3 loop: CASSLQGGTGQETQYF. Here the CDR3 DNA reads TGTGCCAGCAGCTTGCAGGGGGGGACAGGGCAAGAGACCCAGTACTTC.

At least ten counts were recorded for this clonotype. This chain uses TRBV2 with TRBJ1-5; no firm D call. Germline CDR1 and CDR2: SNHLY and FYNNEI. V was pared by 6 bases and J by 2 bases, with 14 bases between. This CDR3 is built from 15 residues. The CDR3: CASSLEGFGNQPQHF. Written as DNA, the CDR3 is TGTGCCAGCAGCCTCGAGGGATTTGGCAATCAGCCCCAGCATTTT. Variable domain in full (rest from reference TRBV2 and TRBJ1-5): EPEVTQTPSHQVTQMGQEVILRCVPISNHLYFYWYRQILGQKVEFLVSFYNNEISEKSEIFDDQFSVERPDGSNFTLKIRSTKLEDSAMYFCASSLEGFGNQPQHFGDGTRLSIL.

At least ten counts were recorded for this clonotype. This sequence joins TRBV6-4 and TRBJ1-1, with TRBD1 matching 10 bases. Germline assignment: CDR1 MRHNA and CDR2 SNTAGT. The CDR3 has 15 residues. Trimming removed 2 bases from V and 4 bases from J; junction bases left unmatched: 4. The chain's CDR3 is CASSDTGQGITEAFF. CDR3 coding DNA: TGTGCCAGCAGTGACACGGGACAGGGGATCACTGAAGCTTTCTTT.

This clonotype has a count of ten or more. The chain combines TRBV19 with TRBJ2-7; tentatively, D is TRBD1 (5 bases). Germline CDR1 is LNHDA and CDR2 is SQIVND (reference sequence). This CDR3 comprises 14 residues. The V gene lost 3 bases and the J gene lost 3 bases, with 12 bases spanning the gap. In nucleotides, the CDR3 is TGTGCCAGTAGTATGGGGCAGAATTTCTACGAGCAGTACTTC. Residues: CASSMGQNFYEQYF.

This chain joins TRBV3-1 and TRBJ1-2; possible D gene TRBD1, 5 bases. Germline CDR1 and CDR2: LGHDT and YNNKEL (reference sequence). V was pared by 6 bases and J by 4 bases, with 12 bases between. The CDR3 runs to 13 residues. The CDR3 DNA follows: TGTGCCAGCAGAAGGGGCCCTATCTATGGCTACACCTTC. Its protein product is CASRRGPIYGYTF.

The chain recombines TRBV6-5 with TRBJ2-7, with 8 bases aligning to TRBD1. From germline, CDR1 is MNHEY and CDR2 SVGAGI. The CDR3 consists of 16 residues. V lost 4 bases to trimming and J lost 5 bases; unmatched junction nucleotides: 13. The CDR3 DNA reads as TGTGCCAGCAGTTCCCAACAAGGACAGGGTAAGGACGAGCAGTACTTC. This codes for CASSSQQGQGKDEQYF.

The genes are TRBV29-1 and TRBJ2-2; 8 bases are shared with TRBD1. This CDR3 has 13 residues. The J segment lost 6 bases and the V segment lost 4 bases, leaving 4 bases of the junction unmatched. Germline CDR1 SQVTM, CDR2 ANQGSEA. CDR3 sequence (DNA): TGCAGCGTTGCAGGGGGCCTCGCCGGGGAGCTGTTTTTT. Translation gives CSVAGGLAGELFF.

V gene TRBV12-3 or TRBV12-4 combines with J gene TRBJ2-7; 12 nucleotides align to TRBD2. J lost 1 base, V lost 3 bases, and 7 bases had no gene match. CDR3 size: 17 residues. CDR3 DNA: TGTGCCAGCAGTTTTAGCCCCGGACTAGCGGGGTCCTACGAGCAGTACTTC. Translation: CASSFSPGLAGSYEQYF.

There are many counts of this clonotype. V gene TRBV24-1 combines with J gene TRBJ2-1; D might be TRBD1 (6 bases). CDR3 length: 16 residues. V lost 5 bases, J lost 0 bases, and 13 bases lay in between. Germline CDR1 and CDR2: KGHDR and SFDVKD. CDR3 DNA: TGTGCCACCAGTGGAGGGGCAGGGGCCTCCTACAATGAGCAGTTCTTC. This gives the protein CATSGGAGASYNEQFF.